Listed below are T cell receptor beta chains from one sample, sequenced in a study of shared clonotypes between healthy human individuals. Repertoires were generated with immunoSEQ multiplex PCR, while TCRdb's copy carries only in-frame clones and drops some. There are approximately 470,000 clones in the sample; 70% to 85% occur only once, and 12% lies in the top ten. Input material: PBMCs. The receptors were gathered from a middle-aged woman in good health. Some clones in this sample may be carry-over from other donors' samples. CDR3s include the opening cysteine and the closing phenylalanine or tryptophan. The D gene is left open where the match is weak. Clone size is not always given. Where it is, it says once, few, many or a class for expanded clones.

>TRBV15|NA|NA|TRBJ1-4
TGTGCCACCAGCAGGGATAACACAGGGACTTATGAAAAACTGTTTTTT
CATSRDNTGTYEKLFF
>TRBV9|NA|TRBD1|TRBJ2-1
TGTGCCAGCAGCGGACAGGGAGATGAGCAGTTCTTC
CASSGQGDEQFF
>TRBV5-1|NA|TRBD1|TRBJ2-2
TGCGCCAGCAGCCCGGACAGGGCGAACACCGGGGAGCTGTTTTTT
CASSPDRANTGELFF
>TRBV4-2|NA|NA|TRBJ1-1
TGTGCCAGCAGCCAAGATGGTGGGGGGCTTCTTGGGGCTTTCTTT
CASSQDGGGLLGAFF
>TRBV18|NA|TRBD1|TRBJ2-1
TGTGCCAGCTCACCCCCGAACCGACAGGGTAGCTCCTACAATGAGCAGTTCTTC
CASSPPNRQGSSYNEQFF
>TRBV7-6|NA|TRBD2|TRBJ2-3
TGTGCCAGCAGCGCCGGATCCGGGGGGGATACGCAGTATTTT
CASSAGSGGDTQYF
>TRBV11-3|NA|NA|TRBJ2-3
TGTGCCAGCAGCTTAGACCCTGCCACGCAGTATTTT
CASSLDPATQYF
>TRBV5-1|many|TRBD2|TRBJ2-1
TGCGCCAGCAGCTTGGTAGTAGCGGGAGTCCTGGAGCAGTTCTTC
CASSLVVAGVLEQFF
>TRBV6-5|NA|TRBD2|TRBJ2-1
TGTGCCAGCAGTCGCGGGACTAGCGATAATGAGCAGTTCTTC
CASSRGTSDNEQFF
>TRBV28|NA|NA|TRBJ2-3
TGTGCCAGCAACGGAAGGTTGGCCCCAGATACGCAGTATTTT
CASNGRLAPDTQYF